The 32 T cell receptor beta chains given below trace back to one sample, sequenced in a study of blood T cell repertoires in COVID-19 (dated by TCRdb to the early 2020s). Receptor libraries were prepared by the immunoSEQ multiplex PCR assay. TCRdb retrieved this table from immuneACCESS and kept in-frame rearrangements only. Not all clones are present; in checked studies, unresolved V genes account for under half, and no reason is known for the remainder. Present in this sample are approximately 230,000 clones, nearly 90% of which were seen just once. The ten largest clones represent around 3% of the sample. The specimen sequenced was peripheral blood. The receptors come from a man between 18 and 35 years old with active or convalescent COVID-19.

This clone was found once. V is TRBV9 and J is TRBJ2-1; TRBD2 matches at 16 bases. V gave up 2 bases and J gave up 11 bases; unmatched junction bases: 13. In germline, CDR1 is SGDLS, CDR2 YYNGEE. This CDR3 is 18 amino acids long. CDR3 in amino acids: CASSVGTSGGAGYYKQFF. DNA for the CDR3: TGTGCCAGCAGCGTCGGGACTAGCGGGGGGGCCGGGTATTATAAGCAGTTCTTC.

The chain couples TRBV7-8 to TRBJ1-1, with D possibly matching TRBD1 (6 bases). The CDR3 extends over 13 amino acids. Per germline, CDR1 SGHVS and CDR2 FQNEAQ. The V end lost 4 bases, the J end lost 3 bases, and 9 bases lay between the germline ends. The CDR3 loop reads CASSSGGDTEAFF. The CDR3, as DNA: TGTGCCAGCAGCTCGGGGGGCGACACTGAAGCTTTCTTT.

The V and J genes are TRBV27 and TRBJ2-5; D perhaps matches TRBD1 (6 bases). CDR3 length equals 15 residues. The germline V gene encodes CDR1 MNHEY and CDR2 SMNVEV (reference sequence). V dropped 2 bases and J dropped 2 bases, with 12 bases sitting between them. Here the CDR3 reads CASSLVGQGQETQYF. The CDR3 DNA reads TGTGCCAGCAGTTTAGTGGGCCAGGGGCAAGAGACCCAGTACTTC.

The CDR3 coding sequence is TGTGCCAGCAGCTTAGAAGGGACAGGGGACGAGCAGTACTTC. It codes for CASSLEGTGDEQYF. The chain carries TRBV7-9 and TRBJ2-7; 10 bases align to TRBD1. The V gene's germline CDR1 is SEHNR and CDR2 FQNEAQ (reference sequence). Trimming at V came to 1 base and at J to 5 bases, leaving 2 bases not matched to a gene. The length of the CDR3 is 14 residues.

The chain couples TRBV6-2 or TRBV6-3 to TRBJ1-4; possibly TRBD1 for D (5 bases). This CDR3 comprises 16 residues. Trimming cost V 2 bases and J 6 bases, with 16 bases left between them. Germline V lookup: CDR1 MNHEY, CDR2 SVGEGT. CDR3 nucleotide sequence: TGTGCCAGCAGTTACCACCAGGGTGGGATCCATGAAAAACTGTTTTTT. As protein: CASSYHQGGIHEKLFF.

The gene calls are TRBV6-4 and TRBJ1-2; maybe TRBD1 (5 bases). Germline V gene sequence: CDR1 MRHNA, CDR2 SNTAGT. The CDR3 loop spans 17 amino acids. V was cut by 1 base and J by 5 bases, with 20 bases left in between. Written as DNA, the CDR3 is TGTGCCAGCAGTGACTTCCCCGGGCGGGGCGGGAGGTATGGCTACACCTTC. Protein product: CASSDFPGRGGRYGYTF.

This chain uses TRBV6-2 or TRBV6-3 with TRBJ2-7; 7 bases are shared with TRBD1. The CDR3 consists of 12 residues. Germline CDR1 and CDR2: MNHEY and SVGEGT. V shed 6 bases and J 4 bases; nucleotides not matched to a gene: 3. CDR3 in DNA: TGTGCCAGCAGCAGACAGGGTTACGAGCAGTACTTC. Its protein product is CASSRQGYEQYF.

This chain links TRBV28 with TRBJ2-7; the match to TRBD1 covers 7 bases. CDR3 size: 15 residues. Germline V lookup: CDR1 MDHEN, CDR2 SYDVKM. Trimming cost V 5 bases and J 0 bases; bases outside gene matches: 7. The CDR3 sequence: CASSEQGWSSYEQYF. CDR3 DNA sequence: TGTGCCAGCAGTGAACAGGGGTGGAGCTCCTACGAGCAGTACTTC.

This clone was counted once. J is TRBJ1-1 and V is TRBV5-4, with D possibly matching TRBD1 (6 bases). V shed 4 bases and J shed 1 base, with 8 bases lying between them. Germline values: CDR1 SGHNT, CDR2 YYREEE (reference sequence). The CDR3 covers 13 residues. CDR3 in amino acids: CASSGQTNTEAFF. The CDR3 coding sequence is TGTGCCAGCAGCGGACAGACGAACACTGAAGCTTTCTTT. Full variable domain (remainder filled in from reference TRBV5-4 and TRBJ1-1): ETGVTQSPTHLIKTRGQQVTLRCSSQSGHNTVSWYQQALGQGPQFIFQYYREEENGRGNFPPRFSGLQFPNYSSELNVNALELDDSALYLCASSGQTNTEAFFGQGTRLTVV.

The CDR3 DNA follows: TGTGCCAGCAGTAAGAGACAGGGGACCTATGGCTACACCTTC. Its translation: CASSKRQGTYGYTF. The rearrangement uses TRBV28 and TRBJ1-2; TRBD1 aligns across 8 bases. This CDR3 region has 14 residues. Germline V gene lookup returns CDR1 MDHEN and CDR2 SYDVKM. V gave up 5 bases and J gave up 4 bases; unmatched junction bases: 6.

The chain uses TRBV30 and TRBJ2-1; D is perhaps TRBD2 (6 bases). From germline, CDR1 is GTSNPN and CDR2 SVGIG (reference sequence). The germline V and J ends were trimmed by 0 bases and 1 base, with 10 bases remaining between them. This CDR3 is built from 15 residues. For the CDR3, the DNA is TGTGCCTGGAGTGTACTCGCGGGGTCCTACAATGAGCAGTTCTTC. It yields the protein CAWSVLAGSYNEQFF.

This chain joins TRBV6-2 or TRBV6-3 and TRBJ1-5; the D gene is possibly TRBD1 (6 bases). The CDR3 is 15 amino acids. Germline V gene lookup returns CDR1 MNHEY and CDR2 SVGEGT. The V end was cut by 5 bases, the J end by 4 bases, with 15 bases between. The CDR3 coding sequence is TGTGCCAGCAGTCCGATCGGGACACTTAATCAGCCCCAGCATTTT. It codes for CASSPIGTLNQPQHF.

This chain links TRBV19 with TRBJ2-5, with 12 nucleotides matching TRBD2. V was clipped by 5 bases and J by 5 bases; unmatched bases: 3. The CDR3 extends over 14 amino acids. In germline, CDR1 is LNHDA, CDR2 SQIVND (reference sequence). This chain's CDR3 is CASSLAGGFETQYF. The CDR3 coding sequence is TGTGCCAGTAGTCTAGCGGGGGGGTTTGAGACCCAGTACTTC.

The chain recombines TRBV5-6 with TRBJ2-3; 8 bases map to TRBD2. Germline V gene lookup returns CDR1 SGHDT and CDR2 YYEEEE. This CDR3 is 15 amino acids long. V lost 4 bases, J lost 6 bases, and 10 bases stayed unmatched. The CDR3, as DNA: TGTGCCAGCAGCACGCGGACTAGCTTCAGGGATACGCAGTATTTT. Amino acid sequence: CASSTRTSFRDTQYF.

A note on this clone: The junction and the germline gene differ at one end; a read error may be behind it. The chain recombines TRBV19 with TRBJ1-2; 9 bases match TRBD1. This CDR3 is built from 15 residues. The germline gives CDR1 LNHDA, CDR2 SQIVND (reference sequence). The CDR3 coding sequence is TGTGCCAGTAAACACAGGGGGCGCGGGGCAGACGACCTAATCTTC. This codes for CASKHRGRGADDLIF. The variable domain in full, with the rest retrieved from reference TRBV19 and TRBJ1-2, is DGGITQSPKYLFRKEGQNVTLSCEQNLNHDAMYWYRQDPGQGLRLIYYSQIVNDFQKGDIAEGYSVSREKKESFPLTVTSAQKNPTAFYLCASKHRGRGADDLIFGSGTRLTVV.

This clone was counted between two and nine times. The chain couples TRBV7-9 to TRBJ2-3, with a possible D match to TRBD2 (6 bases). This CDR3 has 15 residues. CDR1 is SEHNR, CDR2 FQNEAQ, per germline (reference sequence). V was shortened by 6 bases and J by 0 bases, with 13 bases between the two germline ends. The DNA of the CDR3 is TGTGCCAGCAGTTCCCGACTAGAAAGCACAGATACGCAGTATTTT. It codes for CASSSRLESTDTQYF.

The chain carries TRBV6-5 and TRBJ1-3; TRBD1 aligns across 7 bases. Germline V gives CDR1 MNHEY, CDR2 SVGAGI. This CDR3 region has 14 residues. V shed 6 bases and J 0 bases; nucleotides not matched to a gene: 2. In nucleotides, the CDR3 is TGTGCCAGCAGGGACAGGCTCTCTGGAAACACCATATATTTT. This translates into CASRDRLSGNTIYF.

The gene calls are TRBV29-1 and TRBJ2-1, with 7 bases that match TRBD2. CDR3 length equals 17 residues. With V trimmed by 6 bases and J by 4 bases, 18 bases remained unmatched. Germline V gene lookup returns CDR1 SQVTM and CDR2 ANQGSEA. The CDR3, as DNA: TGCAGCGTCCTCCGGGGTGCCGGGGGGATACAGTACAATGAGCAGTTCTTC. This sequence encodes CSVLRGAGGIQYNEQFF.

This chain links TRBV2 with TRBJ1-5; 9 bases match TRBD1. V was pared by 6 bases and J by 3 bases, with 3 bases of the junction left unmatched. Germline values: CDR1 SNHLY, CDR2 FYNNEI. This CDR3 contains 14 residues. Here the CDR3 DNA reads TGTGCCAGCAGCCGGGACAGGGCCAATCAGCCCCAGCATTTT. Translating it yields CASSRDRANQPQHF.

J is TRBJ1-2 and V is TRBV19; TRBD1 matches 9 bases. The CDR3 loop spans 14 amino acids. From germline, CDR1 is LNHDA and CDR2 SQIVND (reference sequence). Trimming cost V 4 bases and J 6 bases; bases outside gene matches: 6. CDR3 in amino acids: CASSRGQGGNGYTF. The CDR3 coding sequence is TGTGCCAGTAGTAGGGGACAGGGAGGCAATGGCTACACCTTC.

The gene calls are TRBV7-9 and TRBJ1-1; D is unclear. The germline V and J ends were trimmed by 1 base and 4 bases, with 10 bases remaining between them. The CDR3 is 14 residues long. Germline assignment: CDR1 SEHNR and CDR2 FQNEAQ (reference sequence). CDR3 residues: CASSLELLGTEAFF. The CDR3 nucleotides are TGTGCCAGCAGCTTAGAACTCCTCGGCACTGAAGCTTTCTTT.

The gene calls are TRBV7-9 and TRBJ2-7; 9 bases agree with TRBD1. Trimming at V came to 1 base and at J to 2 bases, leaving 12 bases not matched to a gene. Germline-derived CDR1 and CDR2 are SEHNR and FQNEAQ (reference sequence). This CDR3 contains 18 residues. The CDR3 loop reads CASSLERDRVGGTYEQYF. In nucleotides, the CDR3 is TGTGCCAGCAGCTTAGAAAGGGACAGGGTAGGAGGAACCTACGAGCAGTACTTC. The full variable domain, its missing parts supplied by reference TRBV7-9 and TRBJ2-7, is DTGVSQNPRHKITKRGQNVTFRCDPISEHNRLYWYRQTLGQGPEFLTYFQNEAQLEKSRLLSDRFSAERPKGSFSTLEIQRTEQGDSAMYLCASSLERDRVGGTYEQYFGPGTRLTVT.

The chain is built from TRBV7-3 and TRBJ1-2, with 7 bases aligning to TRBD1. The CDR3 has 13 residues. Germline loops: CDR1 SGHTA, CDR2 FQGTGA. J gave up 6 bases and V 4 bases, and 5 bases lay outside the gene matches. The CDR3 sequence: CASSSQGTDGYTF. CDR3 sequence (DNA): TGTGCCAGCAGCTCGCAAGGGACAGATGGCTACACCTTC.

The CDR3 nucleotides read TGTGCCAGCAGCCCTAGAGGAGGGCAGAACACTGAAGCTTTCTTT. It yields the protein CASSPRGGQNTEAFF. This chain joins TRBV3-1 (or the pseudogene TRBV3-2) and TRBJ1-1; the D is unclear. CDR1 and CDR2 (germline): LGHDT, YNNKEL (reference sequence). CDR3 length: 15 amino acids. Deletions cut 4 bases from V and 1 base from J, with 13 bases between.

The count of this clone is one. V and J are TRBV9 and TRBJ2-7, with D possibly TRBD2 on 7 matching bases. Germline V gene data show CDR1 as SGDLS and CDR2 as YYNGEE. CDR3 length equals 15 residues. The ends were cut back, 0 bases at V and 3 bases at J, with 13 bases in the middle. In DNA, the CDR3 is TGTGCCAGCAGCGTAGCGGGGGGCCTGATCTACGAGCAGTACTTC. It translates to CASSVAGGLIYEQYF.

The CDR3 DNA is TGTGCCAGTAGTTTTAGACAGGTTGGCTTCTTT. Its protein is CASSFRQVGFF. The chain has TRBV19 and TRBJ1-1; D is possibly TRBD1 (6 bases). The CDR3 sequence is 11 residues long. Germline V gives CDR1 LNHDA, CDR2 SQIVND (reference sequence). V lost 5 bases and J lost 14, with 15 bases in between.

The CDR3 sequence: CASTFSTGTGPSYEQYF. Written as DNA, the CDR3 is TGTGCCAGCACTTTCTCTACCGGGACAGGGCCCTCCTACGAGCAGTACTTC. J is TRBJ2-7 and V is TRBV27; 9 nucleotides agree with TRBD1. CDR1 is MNHEY and CDR2 is SMNVEV in the germline V gene (reference sequence). The CDR3 runs 17 residues. The J segment lost 0 bases and the V segment lost 7 bases, leaving 13 bases of the junction unmatched.

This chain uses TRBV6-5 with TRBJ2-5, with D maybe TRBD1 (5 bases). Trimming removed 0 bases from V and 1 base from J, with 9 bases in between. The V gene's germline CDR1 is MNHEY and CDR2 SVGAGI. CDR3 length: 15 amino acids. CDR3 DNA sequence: TGTGCCAGCAGTTACTCGCCAGGGCCCCAAGAGACCCAGTACTTC. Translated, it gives CASSYSPGPQETQYF.

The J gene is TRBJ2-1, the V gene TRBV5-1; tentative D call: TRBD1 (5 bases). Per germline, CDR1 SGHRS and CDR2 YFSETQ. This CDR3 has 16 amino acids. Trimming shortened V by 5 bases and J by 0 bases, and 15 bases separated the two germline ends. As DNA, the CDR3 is TGCGCCAGCAGGATCCCAACAGGAAGCTCCTACAATGAGCAGTTCTTC. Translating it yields CASRIPTGSSYNEQFF.

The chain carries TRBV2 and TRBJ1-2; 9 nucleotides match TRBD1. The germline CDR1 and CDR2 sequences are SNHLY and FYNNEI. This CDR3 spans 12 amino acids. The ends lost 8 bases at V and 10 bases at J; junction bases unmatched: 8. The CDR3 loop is CASAGTGSAYTF. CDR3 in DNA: TGTGCCAGCGCCGGGACAGGGTCTGCCTACACCTTC.

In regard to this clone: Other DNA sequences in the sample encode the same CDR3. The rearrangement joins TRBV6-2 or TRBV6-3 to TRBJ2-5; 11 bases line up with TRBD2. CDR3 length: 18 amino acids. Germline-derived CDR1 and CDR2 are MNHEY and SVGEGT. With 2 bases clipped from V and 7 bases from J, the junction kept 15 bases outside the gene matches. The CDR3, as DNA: TGTGCCAGCAGTTACCTCCCTGGACTAGCGGGCTCTGTAGGGACCCAGTACTTC. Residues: CASSYLPGLAGSVGTQYF.

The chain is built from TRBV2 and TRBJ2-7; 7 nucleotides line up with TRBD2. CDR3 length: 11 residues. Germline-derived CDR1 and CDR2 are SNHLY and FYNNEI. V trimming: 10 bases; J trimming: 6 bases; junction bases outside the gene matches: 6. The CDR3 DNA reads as TGTGCCACCGAGGCGGGAGTCGAGCAGTACTTC. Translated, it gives CATEAGVEQYF.